This T cell receptor beta chain was profiled in a study of metastatic and nonmetastatic thyroid tumors. Overall study context: The study looked at repertoires side by side in blood and in tumor or nodule tissue from malignant and benign thyroid patients.

This clone was seen a few times. No antigen is known for it. Original analysis: Clinicopathological groups supplied CDR3 differences that were used to build a distant-metastasis classifier for papillary thyroid cancer. TCRdb re-called the PCR reads with MiXCR. In this record, the V and J calls reflect TCRdb's handling and not the investigators' own analysis. The table shows tens of thousands of clones, with 15% to 20% occurring only once. Study-wide results and limits: Compared with benign nodules, malignant thyroid tumors were reported to have significantly higher TCR beta diversity in both blood and tumor.

V dropped 5 bases and J dropped 0; count of bases not matched to a gene: 7. Germline V gives CDR1 ENHRY, CDR2 SYGVKD. CDR3 length equals 15 residues. Ahead of thyroid surgery, no patient had received treatment of any kind. The sequencing sample was made of blood. The sequence derives from a male donor with papillary thyroid cancer or a benign thyroid nodule (not recorded which). Some clones in this sample may be carry-over from other donors' samples. The V and J genes are TRBV10-3 and TRBJ2-7, with 7 bases matching TRBD1. The CDR3 DNA reads TGTGCCATCAGTACCCTCAGGGGGACCTCCTACGAGCAGTACTTC. Protein sequence: CAISTLRGTSYEQYF.